The 15 T cell receptor beta chains below come from one sample, sequenced in a study of T cell responses to AZD1222 COVID-19 vaccine. Only in-frame clones appear in the TCRdb table, and some are missing; sequencing was by immunoSEQ multiplex PCR. This sample has 30,000 to 35,000 clones, with approximately 78% found just once. Material: peripheral blood, obtained 28 days after the second AZD1222 dose. These receptors were taken from an adult who received the AZD1222 COVID-19 vaccine.

The rearrangement links TRBV5-1 to TRBJ1-1; 9 bases agree with TRBD1. Germline V CDR1 and CDR2: SGHRS, YFSETQ. The CDR3 runs 14 residues. Unmatched junction bases numbered 4, after V lost 3 bases and J lost 4 bases. The CDR3, as DNA: TGCGCCAGCAGCTCCCTGACAGGGGGCACTGAAGCTTTCTTT. Its protein product is CASSSLTGGTEAFF.

CDR3 region: CASSIKDSRYSNQPQHF. CDR3 nucleotides: TGTGCCAGTAGTATAAAGGACAGCCGATATAGCAATCAGCCCCAGCATTTT. The rearrangement joins TRBV19 to TRBJ1-5; tentative D call: TRBD1 (6 bases). The CDR3 totals 17 residues. V lost 2 bases to trimming and J lost 0 bases, with 14 bases between them. Per the germline V gene, CDR1 is LNHDA and CDR2 is SQIVND (reference sequence).

The rearrangement joins TRBV13 to TRBJ2-5; 9 positions match TRBD2. Germline trimming cut 5 bases from V and 4 bases from J; bases unmatched to any gene: 20. The CDR3 contains 19 residues. CDR1 and CDR2 from the germline V gene are PRHDT and FYEKMQ (reference sequence). CDR3 region: CASSPRPGVSGGLGETQYF. DNA for the CDR3: TGTGCCAGCAGCCCTAGGCCTGGGGTTAGCGGGGGACTCGGAGAGACCCAGTACTTC. Combining the CDR3 with reference TRBV13 and TRBJ2-5 gives the whole variable domain AAGVIQSPRHLIKEKRETATLKCYPIPRHDTVYWYQQGPGQDPQFLISFYEKMQSDKGSIPDRFSAQQFSDYHSELNMSSLELGDSALYFCASSPRPGVSGGLGETQYFGPGTRLLVL.

The J gene is TRBJ1-4, the V gene TRBV12-3 or TRBV12-4; tentative D call: TRBD1 (5 bases). V was trimmed by 2 bases and J by 11 bases, leaving 6 bases between them. The CDR3 is 11 amino acids. CDR3: CASSLRQKLFF. In DNA form, the CDR3 reads TGTGCCAGCAGTTTAAGACAGAAACTGTTTTTT.

This sequence joins TRBV27 and TRBJ1-1; possible D gene TRBD1, 5 bases. The CDR3 runs to 13 residues. Germline V gene lookup returns CDR1 MNHEY and CDR2 SMNVEV (reference sequence). V dropped 2 bases and J dropped 1 base, with 5 bases sitting between them. The CDR3 is CASSLGGNTEAFF. The CDR3 bases are TGTGCCAGCAGTTTAGGGGGGAACACTGAAGCTTTCTTT.

The J gene is TRBJ1-5, the V gene TRBV6-1, with TRBD1 as a possible D gene (5 bases). V was cut by 4 bases and J by 2 bases, with 18 bases left in between. The CDR3 length is 17 residues. In germline, CDR1 is MNHNS, CDR2 SASEGT. The CDR3 spells CASSGAGLAQGNQPQHF. The CDR3 DNA is TGTGCCAGCAGTGGTGCAGGGTTAGCTCAAGGCAATCAGCCCCAGCATTTT.

Only one count was recorded for this clone. V is TRBV12-3 or TRBV12-4 and J is TRBJ2-3; D not resolved. V lost 5 bases to trimming and J lost 9 bases, with 15 bases between them. This CDR3 is built from 13 residues. The CDR3 DNA reads TGTGCCAGCAGTCCGAACTCTAGAGGCACGCAGTATTTT. Translation: CASSPNSRGTQYF.

V and J are TRBV18 and TRBJ2-5; 15 bases line up with TRBD2. CDR3 length equals 18 residues. Losses at the gene ends were 3 bases for V and 0 bases for J; bases not matched to a gene: 5. Germline assignment: CDR1 KGHSH and CDR2 LQKENI. This CDR3 reads CASSPGLAGGPYQETQYF. CDR3 bases: TGTGCCAGCTCACCCGGACTAGCGGGAGGGCCGTACCAAGAGACCCAGTACTTC.

V and J are TRBV30 and TRBJ2-7; D tentatively fits TRBD1 or TRBD2 (5 bases each). Germline CDR1 reads GTSNPN; CDR2 reads SVGIG (reference sequence). The CDR3 consists of 15 residues. The germline V and J ends were trimmed by 1 base and 7 bases, with 20 bases remaining between them. DNA of the CDR3: TGTGCCTGGAGTGGGTCGGGATTGGGGGTCGGAGAGCAGTACGTC. This gives the protein CAWSGSGLGVGEQYV.

The chain uses TRBV5-6 and TRBJ1-1, with D hard to call. Trimming shortened V by 4 bases and J by 1 base, and 17 bases separated the two germline ends. CDR1 and CDR2 (germline): SGHDT, YYEEEE. CDR3 length: 16 amino acids. The CDR3 bases are TGTGCCAGCAGCCGGTTGGGCGCCGGGGAGAACACTGAAGCTTTCTTT. This sequence encodes CASSRLGAGENTEAFF. Supplemented by reference TRBV5-6 and TRBJ1-1, the full variable domain reads DAGVTQSPTHLIKTRGQQVTLRCSPKSGHDTVSWYQQALGQGPQFIFQYYEEEERQRGNFPDRFSGHQFPNYSSELNVNALLLGDSALYLCASSRLGAGENTEAFFGQGTRLTVV.

The rearrangement joins TRBV9 to TRBJ2-1, with a tentative D call TRBD2 (5 bases). Germline V lookup: CDR1 SGDLS, CDR2 YYNGEE. The CDR3 has 15 amino acids. V lost 0 bases to trimming and J lost 4 bases, with 11 bases between them. DNA for the CDR3: TGTGCCAGCAGCGTAGGCGGACTCGGGTACAATGAGCAGTTCTTC. This codes for CASSVGGLGYNEQFF.

The gene calls are TRBV5-6 and TRBJ2-3; D possibly corresponds to TRBD1 (6 bases). This CDR3 is built from 16 residues. The V end lost 2 bases, the J end lost 1 base, and 14 bases lay between the germline ends. The germline gives CDR1 SGHDT, CDR2 YYEEEE. The CDR3: CASSFSRPGGTDTQYF. In DNA, the CDR3 is TGTGCCAGCAGCTTTTCCAGGCCAGGGGGCACAGATACGCAGTATTTT.

This clone was observed a few times. V and J are TRBV6-2 or TRBV6-3 and TRBJ1-5; TRBD1 agrees at 8 bases. The CDR3 length is 14 residues. CDR1 and CDR2 (germline): MNHEY, SVGEGT. V lost 5 bases, J lost 7 bases, and 7 bases stayed unmatched. In DNA, the CDR3 is TGTGCCAGCAGTCAGGGACAGGCGGTACAGCCCCAGCATTTT. Translating gives CASSQGQAVQPQHF.

V is TRBV29-1 and J is TRBJ1-5, with 7 bases aligning to TRBD1. The V gene end was trimmed by 5 bases and the J gene end by 1 base; junction bases not matched to a gene: 2. Looked up from germline, CDR1 is SQVTM and CDR2 is ANQGSEA. CDR3 length: 13 amino acids. CDR3 DNA sequence: TGCAGCGTTCTGGACAGGAGCAATCAGCCCCAGCATTTT. Translated, it gives CSVLDRSNQPQHF.

The V and J genes are TRBV4-2 and TRBJ1-3; D may match TRBD1 or TRBD2 (5 bases each). Judging by the DNA end, TRBJ2-2 fits better; the J call may be wrong. Germline assignment: CDR1 LGHNA and CDR2 YNFKEQ. This CDR3 region has 10 residues. CDR3 residues: CASSGGRLFF. DNA for the CDR3: TGTGCCAGCAGCGGGGGACGGCTGTTTTTT.